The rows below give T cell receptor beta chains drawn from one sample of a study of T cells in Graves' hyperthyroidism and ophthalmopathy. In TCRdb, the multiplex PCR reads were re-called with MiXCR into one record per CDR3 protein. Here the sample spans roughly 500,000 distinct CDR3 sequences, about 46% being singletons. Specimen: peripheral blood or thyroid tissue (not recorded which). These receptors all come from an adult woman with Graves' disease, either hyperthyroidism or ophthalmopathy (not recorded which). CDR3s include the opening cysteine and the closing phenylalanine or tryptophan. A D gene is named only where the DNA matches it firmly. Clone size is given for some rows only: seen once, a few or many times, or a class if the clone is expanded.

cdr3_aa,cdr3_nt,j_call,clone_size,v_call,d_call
CASSQAGFSGNTIYF,TGTGCCAGCAGCCAAGCTGGGTTTTCTGGAAACACCATATATTTT,TRBJ1-3,many,TRBV14,.
CASRSPGGTEAFF,TGTGCCAGCAGATCGCCAGGGGGGACTGAAGCTTTCTTT,TRBJ1-1,once,TRBV12-3/TRBV12-4,TRBD1
CATSDAGRGGYGYAF,TGTGCCACCAGTGATGCAGGGAGAGGAGGCTATGGCTACGCCTTC,TRBJ1-2,.,TRBV24-1,.
CRFRDRAYEQYF,TGCAGATTCCGGGACAGGGCCTACGAGCAGTACTTC,TRBJ2-7,.,TRBV29-1,TRBD1
CASSANSPLHF,TGTGCCAGCAGCGCGAATTCACCCCTCCACTTT,TRBJ1-6,.,TRBV7-9,.
CATSDFLKNYGYTF,TGTGCCACCAGTGATTTTTTGAAGAACTATGGCTACACCTTC,TRBJ1-2,.,TRBV24-1,.
CASSAYSSYEQYF,TGTGCCAGTAGTGCCTACAGCTCCTACGAGCAGTACTTC,TRBJ2-7,few,TRBV19,.
CASGQKNTEAFF,TGTGCCAGCGGACAGAAGAACACTGAAGCTTTCTTT,TRBJ1-1,.,TRBV15,.
CATSRDLSSTDTQYF,TGTGCCACCAGCAGAGATCTATCCAGCACAGATACGCAGTATTTT,TRBJ2-3,.,TRBV15,.
CASSQQLRGYEQYF,TGCGCCAGCAGCCAACAGCTCAGGGGCTACGAGCAGTACTTC,TRBJ2-7,many,TRBV4-1,.
CATSRDHQESGTQYF,TGTGCCACCAGCAGAGATCATCAGGAGTCGGGGACCCAGTACTTC,TRBJ2-5,.,TRBV15,.
CSAVDHPEQYF,TGCAGTGCTGTAGACCATCCCGAGCAGTACTTC,TRBJ2-7,.,TRBV20-1,.
CSVFAGARELFF,TGCAGCGTTTTCGCCGGAGCCCGGGAGCTGTTTTTT,TRBJ2-2,many,TRBV29-1,.